This T cell receptor (beta chain) was sequenced for a study of vaccination and CD4 T cells after COVID-19. Study-level points and caveats: Rising from around 20 to 38, the median of SARS-CoV-2-reactive clonotypes did not change significantly.

With the Oncomine TCR Beta short-read assay, DNA from cultured CD4+ T cells was sequenced. TCRdb ran MiXCR on the PCR reads and lists one entry per CDR3 protein. This table has some 8,000 distinct CDR3 sequences, roughly 19% appearing once. This clonotype was found a few times. What it recognizes is unknown. Treatment noted: roughly 10-day PBMC culture with coronavirus spike peptide pools or control peptides (ViraFEST assay). The specimen comprised CD4+ T cells from blood, cultured in vitro, sampled after SARS-CoV-2 vaccination. The sequence was collected from a human donor who had recovered from COVID-19.

CDR3 in amino acids: CATSRAGGYNEQFF. The CDR3 DNA follows: TGTGCCACCAGCAGGGCGGGTGGGTACAATGAGCAGTTCTTC. J is TRBJ2-1 and V is TRBV15; possible D gene TRBD2, 5 bases. From germline, CDR1 is LNHNV and CDR2 YYDKDF (reference sequence). V was trimmed by 3 bases and J by 4 bases, leaving 10 bases between them. The CDR3 has 14 residues.